The clone carrying this T cell receptor beta chain has ten or more counts. The CDR3 runs to 17 residues. V was pared by 6 bases and J by 5 bases, with 26 bases between. This record comes from a study of early T cells in non-severe SARS-CoV-2 infection. Study details: Sequencing input comprised bulk RNA from unsorted whole blood; chain pairing was not available.

One entry per CDR3 protein, called by TCRdb with MiXCR from the 5' RACE reads. The sample gives around 35,000 distinct CDR3 sequences, 5.8% of which show up once; around a quarter is in the top ten. This sequence was found in an adult who was a healthcare worker with PCR-confirmed SARS-CoV-2 infection or an uninfected control (not recorded which). The sequenced sample was whole blood. The V call is TRBV12-3 or TRBV12-4, the J call TRBJ2-7, with TRBD2 as a possible D gene (5 bases). DNA of the CDR3: TGTGCCAGCAGACCACCAGGAGGCAGGAGAGGAATCCACGAGCAGTACTTC. It encodes CASRPPGGRRGIHEQYF.